This T cell receptor (beta chain) originates from a study of cytomegalovirus exposure and HLA in healthy donors. Study observations and caveats: Among the CMV-associated chains, a few were confirmed in vitro as specific for CMV antigens.

The germline gives CDR1 MDHEN, CDR2 SYDVKM. The CDR3 sequence is 18 residues long. Trimming left V 3 bases short and J 1 base short, with 19 bases between. The PCR made use of 60 Vbeta and 13 Jbeta primers. Assay used: immunoSEQ multiplex PCR; TCRdb lists only in-frame clones, some missing. Of 150,000 or so clones in the sample, about four fifths were seen once. Concerning this clone: What it binds is unknown.

The chain couples TRBV28 to TRBJ1-3; possibly TRBD1 for D (5 bases). Sequencing was done on a sample of PBMCs. This clonotype originated in a male donor in good health and CMV-seronegative. CDR3 protein: CASSLGWRDKGSGNTIYF. CDR3 nucleotides: TGTGCCAGCAGTTTGGGTTGGCGGGATAAGGGGTCTGGAAACACCATATATTTT.